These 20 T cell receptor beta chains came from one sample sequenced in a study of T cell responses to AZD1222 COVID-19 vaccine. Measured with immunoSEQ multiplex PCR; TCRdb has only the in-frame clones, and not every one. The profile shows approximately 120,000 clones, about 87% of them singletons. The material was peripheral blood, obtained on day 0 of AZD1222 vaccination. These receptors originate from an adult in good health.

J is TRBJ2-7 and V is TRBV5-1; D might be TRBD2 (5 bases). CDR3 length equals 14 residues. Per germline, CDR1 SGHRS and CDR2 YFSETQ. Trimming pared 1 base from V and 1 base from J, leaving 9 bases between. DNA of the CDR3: TGCGCCAGCAGCTTGAGGGAGCAGTCCTACGAGCAGTACTTC. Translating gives CASSLREQSYEQYF.

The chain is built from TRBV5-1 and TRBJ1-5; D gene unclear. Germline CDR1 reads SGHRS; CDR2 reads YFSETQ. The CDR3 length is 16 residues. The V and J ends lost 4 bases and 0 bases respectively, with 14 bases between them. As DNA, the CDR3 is TGCGCCAGCAGCCCCGACGGACGGGATAGCAATCAGCCCCAGCATTTT. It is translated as CASSPDGRDSNQPQHF.

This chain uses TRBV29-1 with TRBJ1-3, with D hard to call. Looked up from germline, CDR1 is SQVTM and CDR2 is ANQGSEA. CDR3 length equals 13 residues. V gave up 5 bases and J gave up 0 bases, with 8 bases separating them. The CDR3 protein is CSVRAGSGNTIYF. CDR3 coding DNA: TGCAGCGTTCGGGCGGGCTCTGGAAACACCATATATTTT.

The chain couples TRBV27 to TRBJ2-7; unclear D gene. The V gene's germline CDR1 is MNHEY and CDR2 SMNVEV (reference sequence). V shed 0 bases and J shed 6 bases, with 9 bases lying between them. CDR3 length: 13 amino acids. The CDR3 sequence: CASSLSVAFEQYF. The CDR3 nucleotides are TGTGCCAGCAGTTTATCGGTGGCGTTCGAGCAGTACTTC.

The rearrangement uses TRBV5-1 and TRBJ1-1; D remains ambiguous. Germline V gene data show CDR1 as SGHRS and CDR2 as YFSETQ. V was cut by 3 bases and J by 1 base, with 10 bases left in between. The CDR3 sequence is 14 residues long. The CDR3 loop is CASSSPVGNTEAFF. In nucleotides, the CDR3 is TGCGCCAGCAGCTCCCCGGTCGGGAACACTGAAGCTTTCTTT.

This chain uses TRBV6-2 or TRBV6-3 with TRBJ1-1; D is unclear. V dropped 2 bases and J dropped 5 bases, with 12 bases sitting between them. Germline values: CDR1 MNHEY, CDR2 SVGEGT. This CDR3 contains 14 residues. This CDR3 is CASSYAPPGTEAFF. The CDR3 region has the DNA TGTGCCAGCAGTTACGCTCCACCCGGAACTGAAGCTTTCTTT.

This CDR3 is CASSYFRAGGEQFF. In nucleotides, the CDR3 is TGTGCCAGCAGCTATTTCAGAGCGGGTGGGGAGCAGTTCTTC. The chain carries TRBV7-2 and TRBJ2-1; tentatively, D is TRBD2 (6 bases). Germline loops: CDR1 SGHTA, CDR2 FQGNSA. V was trimmed by 4 bases and J by 10 bases, leaving 17 bases between them. The CDR3 contains 14 residues.

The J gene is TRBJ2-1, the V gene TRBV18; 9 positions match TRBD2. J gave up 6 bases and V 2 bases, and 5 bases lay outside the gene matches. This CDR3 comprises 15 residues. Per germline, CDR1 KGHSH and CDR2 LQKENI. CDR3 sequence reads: CASSPWREGSNEQFF. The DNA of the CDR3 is TGTGCCAGCTCACCATGGCGGGAGGGGAGCAATGAGCAGTTCTTC.

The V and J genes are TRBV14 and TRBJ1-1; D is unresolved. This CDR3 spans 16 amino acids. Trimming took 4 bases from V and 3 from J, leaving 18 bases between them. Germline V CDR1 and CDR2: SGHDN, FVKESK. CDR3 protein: CASSPYTDPEDTEAFF. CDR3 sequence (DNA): TGTGCCAGCAGCCCCTATACTGACCCCGAGGACACTGAAGCTTTCTTT. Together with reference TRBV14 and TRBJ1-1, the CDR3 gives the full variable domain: EAGVTQFPSHSVIEKGQTVTLRCDPISGHDNLYWYRRVMGKEIKFLLHFVKESKQDESGMPNNRFLAERTGGTYSTLKVQPAELEDSGVYFCASSPYTDPEDTEAFFGQGTRLTVV.

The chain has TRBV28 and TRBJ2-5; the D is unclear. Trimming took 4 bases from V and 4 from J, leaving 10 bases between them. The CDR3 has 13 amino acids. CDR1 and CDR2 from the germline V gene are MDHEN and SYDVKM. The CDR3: CASSSAGLETQYF. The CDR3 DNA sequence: TGTGCCAGCAGTTCCGCCGGGCTAGAGACCCAGTACTTC.

Here the CDR3 DNA reads TGTGCCAGCAGCACCGAAGAGACAGGGGGTCGTGGCTACACCTTC. It encodes CASSTEETGGRGYTF. The gene calls are TRBV5-6 and TRBJ1-2; 9 nucleotides align to TRBD1. Germline values: CDR1 SGHDT, CDR2 YYEEEE. The CDR3 consists of 15 residues. V shed 4 bases and J 7 bases; nucleotides not matched to a gene: 11.

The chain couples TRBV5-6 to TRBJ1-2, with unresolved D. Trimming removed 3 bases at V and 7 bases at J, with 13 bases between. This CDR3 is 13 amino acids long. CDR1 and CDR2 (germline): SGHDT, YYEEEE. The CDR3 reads CASSSLRAAGYTF. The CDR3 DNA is TGTGCCAGCAGCTCCCTTCGGGCGGCTGGCTACACCTTC.

CDR3 nucleotide sequence: TGTGCCATCAGTGAGAACAGGGATGAAGCTTTCTTT. Amino acid sequence: CAISENRDEAFF. The chain links TRBV10-3 to TRBJ1-1; TRBD1 might be the D (6 bases). The CDR3 runs 12 residues. Per germline, CDR1 ENHRY and CDR2 SYGVKD. The germline V and J ends were trimmed by 2 bases and 7 bases, with 8 bases remaining between them.

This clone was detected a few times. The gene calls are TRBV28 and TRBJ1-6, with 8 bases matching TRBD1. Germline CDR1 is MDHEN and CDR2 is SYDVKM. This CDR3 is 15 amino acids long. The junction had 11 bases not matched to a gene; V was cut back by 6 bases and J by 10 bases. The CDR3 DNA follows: TGTGCCAGCAGCTCTTATGGACAGGGTGGCTCACCCCTCCACTTT. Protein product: CASSSYGQGGSPLHF.

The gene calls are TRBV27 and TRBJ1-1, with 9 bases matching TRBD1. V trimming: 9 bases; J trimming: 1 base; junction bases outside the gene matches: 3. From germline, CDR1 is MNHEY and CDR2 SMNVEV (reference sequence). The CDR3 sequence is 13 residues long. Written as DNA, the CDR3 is TGTGCCAGACCGGACAGGGGGAACACTGAAGCTTTCTTT. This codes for CARPDRGNTEAFF.

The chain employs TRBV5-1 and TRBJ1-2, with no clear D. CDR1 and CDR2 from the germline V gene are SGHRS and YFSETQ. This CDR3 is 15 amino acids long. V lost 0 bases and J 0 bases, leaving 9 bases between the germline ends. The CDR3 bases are TGCGCCAGCAGCTTGGCCACAGCTTCTAACTATGGCTACACCTTC. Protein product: CASSLATASNYGYTF.

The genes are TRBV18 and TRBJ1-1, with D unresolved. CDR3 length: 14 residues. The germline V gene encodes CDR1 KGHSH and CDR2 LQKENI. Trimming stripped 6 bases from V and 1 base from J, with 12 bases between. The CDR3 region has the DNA TGTGCCAGCTCCCGGGAAGCCACGAACACTGAAGCTTTCTTT. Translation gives CASSREATNTEAFF. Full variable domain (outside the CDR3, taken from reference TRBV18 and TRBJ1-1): NAGVMQNPRHLVRRRGQEARLRCSPMKGHSHVYWYRQLPEEGLKFMVYLQKENIIDESGMPKERFSAEFPKEGPSILRIQQVVRGDSAAYFCASSREATNTEAFFGQGTRLTVV.

DNA of the CDR3: TGTGCCAGCAGTGATTTGTCAGGCTATAGCAATCAGCCCCAGCATTTT. It translates to CASSDLSGYSNQPQHF. The V gene is TRBV6-1, the J gene TRBJ1-5, with D hard to call. CDR1 is MNHNS and CDR2 is SASEGT in the germline V gene. Trimming removed 3 bases at V and 0 bases at J, with 12 bases between. The CDR3 length is 16 residues.

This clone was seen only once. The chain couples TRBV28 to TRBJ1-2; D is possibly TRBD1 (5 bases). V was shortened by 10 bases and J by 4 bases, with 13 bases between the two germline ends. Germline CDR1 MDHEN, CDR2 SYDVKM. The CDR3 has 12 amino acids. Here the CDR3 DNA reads TGTGCCATTTCAAGGGGAAGCTATGGCTACACCTTC. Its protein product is CAISRGSYGYTF.

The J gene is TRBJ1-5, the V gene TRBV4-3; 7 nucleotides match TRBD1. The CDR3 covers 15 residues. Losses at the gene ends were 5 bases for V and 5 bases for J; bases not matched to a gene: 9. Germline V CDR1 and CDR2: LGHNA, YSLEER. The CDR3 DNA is TGCGCCAGCAGCTTCGACAGGGCGGCGGATCAGCCCCAGCATTTT. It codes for CASSFDRAADQPQHF.